What follows describes a single T cell receptor (beta chain). Its target is unknown. These data are taken from a study of tumor-infiltrating lymphocytes in localized non-small cell lung cancer. Turning to the study itself: From each patient, both tumor and uninvolved lung, non-adjacent to tumor, were sampled.

The assay was immunoSEQ multiplex PCR, and TCRdb's table has in-frame clones only and misses some. The data show 12,000 or so clones, roughly 84% seen once. The germline CDR1 and CDR2 sequences are LNHNV and YYDKDF (reference sequence). This CDR3 contains 16 residues. Losses at the gene ends were 0 bases for V and 10 bases for J; bases not matched to a gene: 9. Study conclusions and caveats: Immunotypes IM1 and IM2 had similar TCR-derived T-cell fractions. TCRbeta sequencing showed higher T cell infiltration in tumors than uninvolved lung. Available tissue quantity limited TCR sequencing to a patient subset.

This clonotype was sampled from a human donor with non-small cell lung cancer. Sequencing input: lung tumor tissue. The genes are TRBV15 and TRBJ2-1; 10 bases are shared with TRBD2. The CDR3 region has the DNA TGTGCCACCAGCAGAGATCCCAGCGGGGGGGCTCGGGAGCAGTTCTTC. This encodes CATSRDPSGGAREQFF.